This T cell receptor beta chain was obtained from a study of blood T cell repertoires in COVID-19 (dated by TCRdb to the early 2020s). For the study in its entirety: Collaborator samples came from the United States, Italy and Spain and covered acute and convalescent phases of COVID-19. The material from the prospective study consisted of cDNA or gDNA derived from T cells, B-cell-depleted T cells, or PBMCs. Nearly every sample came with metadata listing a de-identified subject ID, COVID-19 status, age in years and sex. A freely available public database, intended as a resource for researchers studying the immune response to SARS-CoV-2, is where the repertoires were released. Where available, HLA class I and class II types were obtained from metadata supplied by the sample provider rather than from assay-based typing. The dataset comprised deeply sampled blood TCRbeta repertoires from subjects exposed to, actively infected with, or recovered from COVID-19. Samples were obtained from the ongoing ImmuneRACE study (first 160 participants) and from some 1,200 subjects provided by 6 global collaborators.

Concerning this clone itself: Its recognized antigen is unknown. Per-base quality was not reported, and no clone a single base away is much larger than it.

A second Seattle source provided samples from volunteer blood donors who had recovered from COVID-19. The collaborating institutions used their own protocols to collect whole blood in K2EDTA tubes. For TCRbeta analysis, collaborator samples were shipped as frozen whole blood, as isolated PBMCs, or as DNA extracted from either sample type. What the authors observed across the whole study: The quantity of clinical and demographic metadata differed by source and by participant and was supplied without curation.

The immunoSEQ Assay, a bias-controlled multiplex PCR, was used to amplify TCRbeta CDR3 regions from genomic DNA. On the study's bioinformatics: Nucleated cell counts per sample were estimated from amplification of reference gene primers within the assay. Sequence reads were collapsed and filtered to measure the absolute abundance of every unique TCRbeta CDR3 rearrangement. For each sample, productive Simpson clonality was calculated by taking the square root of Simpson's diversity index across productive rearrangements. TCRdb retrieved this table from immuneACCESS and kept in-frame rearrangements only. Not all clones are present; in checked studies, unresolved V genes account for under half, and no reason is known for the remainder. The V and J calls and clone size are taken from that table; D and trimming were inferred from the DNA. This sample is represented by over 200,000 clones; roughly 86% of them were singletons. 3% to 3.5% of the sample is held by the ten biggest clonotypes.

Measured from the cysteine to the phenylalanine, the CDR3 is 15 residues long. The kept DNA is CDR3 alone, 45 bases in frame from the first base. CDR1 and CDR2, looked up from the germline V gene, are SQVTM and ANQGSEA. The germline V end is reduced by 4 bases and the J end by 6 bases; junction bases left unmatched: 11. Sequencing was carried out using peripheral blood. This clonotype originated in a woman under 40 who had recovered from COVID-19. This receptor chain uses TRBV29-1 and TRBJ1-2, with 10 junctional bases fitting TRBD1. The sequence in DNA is TGCAGCGTTGGAGGACCGGGACAGGGGAGGGATGGCTACACCTTC. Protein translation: CSVGGPGQGRDGYTF.